The T cell receptor (beta chain) under discussion was sequenced for a study of molecular identifiers for immune sequencing clone quantification. Whole-study results and caveats: The share of molecules held by clones above 20 RNA copies was over 98% in effector cells and under 1% in naive cells.

Sorted cells numbering roughly 20,000 to 1,000,000, with 10%, 30% or 50% RNA, yielded the naive CD8 libraries. TCRdb redid the calling of the PCR reads with MiXCR, one entry per CDR3 protein. This repertoire shows approximately 550,000 distinct CDR3 sequences, 25% found once; its top ten account for over 0.6%. The sample holds a few counts of this clonotype. As yet, its antigen is unknown. The CDR3 loop spans 14 amino acids. Germline V CDR1 and CDR2: SGDLS, YYNGEE. The V and J ends lost 2 bases and 8 bases respectively, with 14 bases between them. The clonotype comes from a human donor in good health. Some libraries in this study had Jurkat cell RNA spiked in. The sample comprised naive CD8+ T cells from blood, with Jurkat cell RNA spiked in. The sample's subset: FACS-sorted CD8+CD4-CCR7+CD45RA+ naive T cells. The chain combines TRBV9 with TRBJ2-4; no clear D. The CDR3 region has the DNA TGTGCCAGCAGCGTCGATGGCCTCTTTGACATTCAGTACTTC. Protein sequence: CASSVDGLFDIQYF.